This T cell receptor (beta chain) was found in a study of blood T cell repertoires in COVID-19. Study background: Material from acute and convalescent COVID-19 was sourced from the United States, Italy and Spain. Sources were T cells, B-cell-depleted T cells, or PBMCs; the material itself was cDNA or gDNA.

The trim removed 6 bases at V and 3 bases at J, leaving 4 bases unmatched. CDR1 MNHEY and CDR2 SVGAGI come from the germline V gene. This CDR3 is built from 14 residues. Original data processing: By means of reference gene primer amplification, nucleated cell counts were estimated. Generated by immunoSEQ multiplex PCR, the TCRdb table keeps only in-frame clones and is missing some. V, J and clone size derive from that table, while D and trimming were established from the DNA sequence. The sample shows tens of thousands of clones, roughly 84% of them seen only once. Only one count was recorded for this clone.

The sequenced sample consisted of peripheral blood. V is TRBV6-5 and J is TRBJ2-3; 9 bases map to TRBD1. This receptor was taken from an elderly man with active or convalescent COVID-19. The CDR3 nucleotides read TGTGCCAGCAGCCGGGACAGGGTGACAGATACGCAGTATTTT. Protein product: CASSRDRVTDTQYF.